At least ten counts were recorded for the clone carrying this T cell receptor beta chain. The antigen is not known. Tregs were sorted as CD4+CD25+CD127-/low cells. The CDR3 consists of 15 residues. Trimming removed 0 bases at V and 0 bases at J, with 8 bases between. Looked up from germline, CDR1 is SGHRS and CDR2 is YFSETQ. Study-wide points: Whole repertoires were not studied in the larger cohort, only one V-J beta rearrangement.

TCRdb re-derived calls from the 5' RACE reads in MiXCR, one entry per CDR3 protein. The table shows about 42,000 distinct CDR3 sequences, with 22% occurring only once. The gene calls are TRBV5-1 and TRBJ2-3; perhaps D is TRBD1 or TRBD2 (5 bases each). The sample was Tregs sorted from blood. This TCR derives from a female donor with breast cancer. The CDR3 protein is CASSLGGASTDTQYF. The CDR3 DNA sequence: TGCGCCAGCAGCTTGGGAGGGGCTAGCACAGATACGCAGTATTTT.